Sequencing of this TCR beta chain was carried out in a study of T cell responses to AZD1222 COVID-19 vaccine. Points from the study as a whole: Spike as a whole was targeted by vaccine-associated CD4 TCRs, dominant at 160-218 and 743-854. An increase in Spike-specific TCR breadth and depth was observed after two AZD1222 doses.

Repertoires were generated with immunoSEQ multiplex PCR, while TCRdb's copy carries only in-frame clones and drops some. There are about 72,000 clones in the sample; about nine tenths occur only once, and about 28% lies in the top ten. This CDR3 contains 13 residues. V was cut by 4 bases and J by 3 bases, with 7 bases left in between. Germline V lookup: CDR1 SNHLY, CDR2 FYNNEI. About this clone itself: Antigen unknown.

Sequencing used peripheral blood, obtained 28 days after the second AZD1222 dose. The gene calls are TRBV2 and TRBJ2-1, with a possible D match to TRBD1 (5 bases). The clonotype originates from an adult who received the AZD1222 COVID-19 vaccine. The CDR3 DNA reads TGTGCCAGCAGTGGGGGCCTCTACAATGAGCAGTTCTTC. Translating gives CASSGGLYNEQFF.